The 27 T cell receptor beta chains listed next were all sequenced from one sample in a study of blood T cell repertoires in COVID-19. Assay: immunoSEQ multiplex PCR; the TCRdb copy retains only in-frame clones and omits some. The table records about 150,000 clones, roughly four fifths of them present only once. The sequenced sample consisted of peripheral blood. These receptor sequences come from an older woman with COVID-19, enrolled during active disease.

The rearrangement uses TRBV5-1 and TRBJ1-3; 7 positions agree with TRBD1. Losses at the gene ends were 0 bases for V and 9 bases for J; bases not matched to a gene: 6. CDR3 size: 14 residues. From germline, CDR1 is SGHRS and CDR2 YFSETQ. In DNA, the CDR3 is TGCGCCAGCAGCTTGGGACAGGGCGGTTTCACCATATATTTT. Translating gives CASSLGQGGFTIYF.

The chain has TRBV21-1 and TRBJ2-2; the table calls TRBD1, which could not be checked here. TRBV21-1 is labeled a pseudogene. This CDR3 has 17 amino acids. CDR3 bases: TGTGCCAGCAGCAAACCTGAAGGGGACAAAAACACCGGGGAGCTGTTTTTT. It specifies CASSKPEGDKNTGELFF.

This clone is termed large (0.1 to 1%). V and J are TRBV6-5 and TRBJ1-5, with 8 bases fitting TRBD1. Per the germline V gene, CDR1 is MNHEY and CDR2 is SVGAGI. V shed 7 bases and J 3 bases; nucleotides not matched to a gene: 5. This CDR3 is 14 amino acids long. The CDR3 nucleotides are TGTGCCAGCATGAGGACAGGGAACAATCAGCCCCAGCATTTT. Protein: CASMRTGNNQPQHF.

This clone occurred a few times. The chain couples TRBV5-1 to TRBJ1-1; no definite D call. Germline values: CDR1 SGHRS, CDR2 YFSETQ. V was pared by 3 bases and J by 4 bases, with 13 bases between. CDR3 length: 14 amino acids. The CDR3 is CASSSTGGITEAFF. For the CDR3, the DNA is TGCGCCAGCAGCTCCACGGGAGGGATCACTGAAGCTTTCTTT.

To note about this clone: This CDR3 is also generated by other DNA sequences in the sample. V gene TRBV18 combines with J gene TRBJ1-1; D might be TRBD1 (5 bases). Trimming shortened V by 2 bases and J by 5 bases, and 9 bases separated the two germline ends. The CDR3 runs to 13 residues. In germline, CDR1 is KGHSH, CDR2 LQKENI. CDR3 sequence: CASSPGGSTEAFF. The DNA for the CDR3 is TGTGCCAGCTCACCAGGGGGGTCAACTGAAGCTTTCTTT.

V gene TRBV29-1 combines with J gene TRBJ2-1, with TRBD2 matching 10 bases. CDR1 is SQVTM, CDR2 ANQGSEA, per germline. The CDR3 length is 16 residues. Trimming at V came to 7 bases and at J to 3 bases, leaving 12 bases not matched to a gene. CDR3 DNA sequence: TGCAGCGCCCCGGCGGGGCTAGCGGGAGTCTACAATGAGCAGTTCTTC. Its translation is CSAPAGLAGVYNEQFF.

The chain carries TRBV9 and TRBJ1-2, with D perhaps TRBD1 (5 bases). V was shortened by 0 bases and J by 8 bases, with 8 bases between the two germline ends. The CDR3 covers 12 residues. Germline assignment: CDR1 SGDLS and CDR2 YYNGEE. CDR3 nucleotides: TGTGCCAGCAGCGTAGCAGGGCAGGGCTACACCTTC. The encoded protein is CASSVAGQGYTF. Complete variable domain (other parts from reference TRBV9 and TRBJ1-2): DSGVTQTPKHLITATGQRVTLRCSPRSGDLSVYWYQQSLDQGLQFLIQYYNGEERAKGNILERFSAQQFPDLHSELNLSSLELGDSALYFCASSVAGQGYTFGSGTRLTVV.

The genes are TRBV2 and TRBJ1-5; unclear D gene. V lost 8 bases to trimming and J lost 6 bases, with 17 bases between them. Germline CDR1 and CDR2: SNHLY and FYNNEI. The CDR3 is made up of 14 amino acids. CDR3 sequence reads: CASGLDRAGQPQHF. In nucleotides, the CDR3 is TGTGCCAGCGGGTTGGATAGGGCGGGTCAGCCCCAGCATTTT.

The rearrangement links TRBV3-1 (or the pseudogene TRBV3-2) to TRBJ2-7; tentative D call: TRBD2 (6 bases). The CDR3 is 15 amino acids. Germline CDR1 is LGHDT and CDR2 is YNNKEL (reference sequence). Trimming pared 3 bases from V and 1 base from J, leaving 13 bases between. In nucleotides, the CDR3 is TGTGCCAGCAGCCAGACCGGGACTGTATCCTACGAGCAGTACTTC. It yields the protein CASSQTGTVSYEQYF.

The rearrangement uses TRBV6-5 and TRBJ1-2; weak D call: TRBD1 (5 bases). V shed 8 bases and J shed 5 bases, with 18 bases lying between them. Germline V lookup: CDR1 MNHEY, CDR2 SVGAGI. CDR3 length equals 14 residues. This CDR3 reads CASGGPAGLYGYTF. The CDR3 region has the DNA TGTGCCAGCGGCGGCCCCGCAGGGTTGTATGGCTACACCTTC.

This rearrangement joins TRBV6-2 or TRBV6-3 to TRBJ2-1, with D possibly TRBD2 on 5 matching bases. Trimming removed 3 bases at V and 8 bases at J, with 14 bases between. The CDR3 is 14 residues long. Germline V gives CDR1 MNHEY, CDR2 SVGEGT. The chain's CDR3 is CASSYLGTRDEQFF. The DNA of the CDR3 is TGTGCCAGCAGTTATTTAGGTACGAGGGATGAGCAGTTCTTC.

The V and J genes are TRBV6-6 and TRBJ1-2; possible D gene TRBD1, 6 bases. The length of the CDR3 is 12 residues. Germline V gene data show CDR1 as MNHNY and CDR2 as SVGAGI (reference sequence). The V and J ends lost 6 bases and 4 bases respectively, with 9 bases between them. CDR3 sequence reads: CASSQGFYGYTF. CDR3 DNA sequence: TGTGCCAGCAGCCAGGGGTTCTATGGCTACACCTTC.

The chain combines TRBV7-3 with TRBJ2-5; 8 positions match TRBD2. V gave up 3 bases and J gave up 5 bases; unmatched junction bases: 5. Germline V gene sequence: CDR1 SGHTA, CDR2 FQGTGA. The CDR3 contains 14 residues. The CDR3 DNA reads TGTGCCAGCAGCTTCCGGGGGGGTACGGAGACCCAGTACTTC. Translated: CASSFRGGTETQYF.

The genes are TRBV18 and TRBJ1-2; D gene unclear. This CDR3 is 15 amino acids long. V lost 0 bases, J lost 8 bases, and 16 bases lay in between. Germline CDR1 is KGHSH and CDR2 is LQKENI. The chain's CDR3 is CASSPPEPEVNGYTF. In nucleotides, the CDR3 is TGTGCCAGCTCACCACCGGAACCGGAGGTGAACGGCTACACCTTC. Full variable domain (missing parts from reference TRBV18 and TRBJ1-2): NAGVMQNPRHLVRRRGQEARLRCSPMKGHSHVYWYRQLPEEGLKFMVYLQKENIIDESGMPKERFSAEFPKEGPSILRIQQVVRGDSAAYFCASSPPEPEVNGYTFGSGTRLTVV.

The chain is built from TRBV5-1 and TRBJ1-3; 7 bases agree with TRBD1. This CDR3 region has 14 residues. The germline V gene encodes CDR1 SGHRS and CDR2 YFSETQ. Unmatched junction bases numbered 3, after V lost 4 bases and J lost 2 bases. CDR3 amino acids: CASSQQGPGNTIYF. DNA of the CDR3: TGCGCCAGCAGCCAACAGGGGCCTGGAAACACCATATATTTT.

To note about this clone: Other DNA sequences in this sample translate to the same CDR3. The chain joins TRBV6-5 to TRBJ1-5, with D hard to call. There are 12 residues in the CDR3. V gave up 6 bases and J gave up 6 bases, with 9 bases separating them. The germline V gene has CDR1 MNHEY and CDR2 SVGAGI. This CDR3 reads CASRTGGQPQHF. Here the CDR3 DNA reads TGTGCCAGCAGGACCGGAGGTCAGCCCCAGCATTTT.

The V call is TRBV14, the J call TRBJ2-7; maybe TRBD1 (5 bases). The CDR3 sequence is 14 residues long. The V end was cut by 4 bases, the J end by 4 bases, with 14 bases between. The germline V gene encodes CDR1 SGHDN and CDR2 FVKESK. CDR3 sequence: CASSRQSNPYEQYV. In nucleotides, the CDR3 is TGTGCCAGCAGCCGACAGTCAAATCCGTACGAGCAGTACGTC.

This clone turned up a few times. DNA for the CDR3: TGTGCCAGCAGCCAAGCCAGCAGGTATGGCTACACCTTC. Translation gives CASSQASRYGYTF. This sequence joins TRBV3-1 (or the pseudogene TRBV3-2) and TRBJ1-2; D call uncertain. Germline V gives CDR1 LGHDT, CDR2 YNNKEL (reference sequence). CDR3 size: 13 residues. The ends were cut back, 1 base at V and 5 bases at J, with 8 bases in the middle.

The chain carries TRBV30 and TRBJ1-5; 7 bases fit TRBD1. The CDR3 loop spans 14 amino acids. Germline V gene data show CDR1 as GTSNPN and CDR2 as SVGIG (reference sequence). Trimming at V came to 2 bases and at J to 7 bases, leaving 8 bases not matched to a gene. CDR3 amino acids: CAWSYRTGEQPQHF. The CDR3 DNA is TGTGCCTGGAGTTACAGGACAGGCGAGCAGCCCCAGCATTTT.

This clone has a single count. The chain couples TRBV10-2 to TRBJ1-3; TRBD1 is a possible D gene (5 bases). From germline, CDR1 is WSHSY and CDR2 SAAADI. Trimming shortened V by 7 bases and J by 0 bases, and 16 bases separated the two germline ends. The CDR3 runs to 16 residues. CDR3 in amino acids: CASKGLAGGSGNTIYF. For the CDR3, the DNA is TGCGCCAGCAAGGGACTGGCGGGGGGCTCTGGAAACACCATATATTTT.

This chain joins TRBV5-6 and TRBJ1-3; 10 bases are a match to TRBD1. Looked up from germline, CDR1 is SGHDT and CDR2 is YYEEEE. With 1 base clipped from V and 8 bases from J, the junction kept 6 bases outside the gene matches. The CDR3 consists of 15 residues. CDR3 nucleotides: TGTGCCAGCAGCTTGAGGAGACAGGGGGCATACACCATATATTTT. It encodes CASSLRRQGAYTIYF.

In its sample, this clone was seen a few times. V and J are TRBV19 and TRBJ2-2; the match to TRBD1 covers 7 bases. The germline V gene has CDR1 LNHDA and CDR2 SQIVND (reference sequence). This CDR3 region has 14 residues. V lost 5 bases, J lost 2 bases, and 2 bases stayed unmatched. CDR3 amino acids: CASSRDRNTGELFF. CDR3 sequence (DNA): TGTGCCAGTAGTCGGGACAGAAACACCGGGGAGCTGTTTTTT.

CDR3 amino acids: CASSLGQGIHTEAFF. As DNA, the CDR3 is TGTGCCAGTAGCTTGGGACAGGGGATTCACACTGAAGCTTTCTTT. The genes are TRBV19 and TRBJ1-1, with 10 bases aligning to TRBD1. CDR1 and CDR2 from the germline V gene are LNHDA and SQIVND (reference sequence). V was pared by 6 bases and J by 3 bases, with 7 bases of the junction left unmatched. This CDR3 has 15 residues.

V is TRBV6-4 and J is TRBJ2-2, with 7 bases fitting TRBD1. The CDR3 totals 13 residues. CDR1 is MRHNA and CDR2 is SNTAGT in the germline V gene. The J segment lost 3 bases and the V segment lost 9 bases, leaving 4 bases of the junction unmatched. Here the CDR3 DNA reads TGTGCCAGTAGACAGGGAGACACCGGGGAGCTGTTTTTT. It is translated as CASRQGDTGELFF.

This clone was observed a single time. CDR3 loop: CASSIATGSFHYGYTF. For the CDR3, the DNA is TGTGCCAGTAGCATTGCCACAGGGTCTTTTCACTATGGCTACACCTTC. The chain couples TRBV19 to TRBJ1-2; D is perhaps TRBD1 (6 bases). CDR3 size: 16 residues. Germline CDR1 is LNHDA and CDR2 is SQIVND (reference sequence). The ends were cut back, 6 bases at V and 3 bases at J, with 20 bases in the middle.

V gene TRBV3-1 (or the pseudogene TRBV3-2) combines with J gene TRBJ1-2; TRBD1 matches 7 bases. The CDR3 loop spans 13 amino acids. The trim removed 4 bases at V and 10 bases at J, leaving 9 bases unmatched. Germline CDR1 is LGHDT and CDR2 is YNNKEL (reference sequence). This CDR3 is CASSPTGVPPYTF. For the CDR3, the DNA is TGTGCCAGCAGCCCAACAGGGGTCCCCCCCTACACCTTC.

This clone was seen more than once but under ten times. The chain recombines TRBV11-3 with TRBJ2-1; possibly TRBD2 for D (5 bases). V gave up 5 bases and J gave up 1 base, with 12 bases separating them. Germline CDR1 is SGHNT and CDR2 is YENEEA. The CDR3 runs to 15 residues. This CDR3 reads CASSSGLGSYNEQFF. The CDR3, as DNA: TGTGCCAGCAGCAGCGGACTCGGATCCTACAATGAGCAGTTCTTC.